One sample yielded the 11 T cell receptor beta chains listed below, sequenced in a study of neurological immune-mediated disorders. A single record per CDR3 protein comes from TCRdb applying MiXCR to the 5' RACE reads. The sample has about 50,000 distinct CDR3 sequences; approximately 10% are singletons. The sequencing input was PBMCs. The receptors originated from a man in his 70s with HTLV-1-associated myelopathy (HAM/TSP).

This clonotype was seen ten or more times. This chain joins TRBV5-6 and TRBJ1-5; unclear D gene. The germline V and J ends were trimmed by 0 bases and 3 bases, with 10 bases remaining between them. CDR1 SGHDT and CDR2 YYEEEE come from the germline V gene. This CDR3 is 15 amino acids long. The CDR3 loop reads CASSLAYGVNQPQHF. As DNA, the CDR3 is TGTGCCAGCAGCTTGGCCTACGGGGTCAATCAGCCCCAGCATTTT.

This clonotype was counted at least ten times. The rearrangement uses TRBV2 and TRBJ1-6; D is unresolved. Germline V gene lookup returns CDR1 SNHLY and CDR2 FYNNEI. Trimming took 7 bases from V and 0 from J, leaving 10 bases between them. The CDR3 has 15 amino acids. The CDR3 DNA reads as TGTGCCAGCAACGAAAGAAGCTCCTATAATTCACCCCTCCACTTT. It specifies CASNERSSYNSPLHF.

The sample holds many counts of this clonotype. The junction departs from the called germline gene at one end, perhaps through a read error. This chain uses TRBV28 with TRBJ2-3; 12 bases agree with TRBD2. Germline assignment: CDR1 MDHEN and CDR2 SYDVKM. The CDR3 totals 15 residues. The CDR3 sequence: CVSSRGTSGRDTQYF. DNA of the CDR3: TGTGTCAGCAGTCGGGGGACTAGCGGGCGGGATACGCAGTATTTT.

This clonotype was seen many times. The V and J genes are TRBV10-3 and TRBJ2-3, with D unclear. The length of the CDR3 is 12 residues. Trimming cost V 3 bases and J 4 bases, with 5 bases left between them. Germline V gene lookup returns CDR1 ENHRY and CDR2 SYGVKD. CDR3 in DNA: TGTGCCATCAGTGAATTCGCAGATACGCAGTATTTT. Encoded protein: CAISEFADTQYF.

Many counts were recorded for this clonotype. The J gene is TRBJ1-4, the V gene TRBV7-9; 7 bases align to TRBD1. The CDR3 length is 14 residues. Unmatched junction bases numbered 3, after V lost 3 bases and J lost 5 bases. From germline, CDR1 is SEHNR and CDR2 FQNEAQ (reference sequence). The CDR3 spells CASSLGQRNEKLFF. In DNA, the CDR3 is TGTGCCAGCAGCTTGGGACAGAGGAATGAAAAACTGTTTTTT.

This clonotype appeared many times. This rearrangement joins TRBV20-1 to TRBJ2-7; tentative D call: TRBD1 (6 bases). V gave up 4 bases and J gave up 4 bases, with 14 bases separating them. Germline loops: CDR1 DFQATT, CDR2 SNEGSKA (reference sequence). The CDR3 runs 13 residues. The CDR3 loop reads CSATTGKVYEQYF. CDR3 DNA: TGCAGTGCTACTACAGGGAAAGTATACGAGCAGTACTTC.

V is TRBV7-3 and J is TRBJ1-1, with 10 bases fitting TRBD1. This CDR3 region has 12 residues. The ends lost 6 bases at V and 11 bases at J; junction bases unmatched: 6. The germline V gene has CDR1 SGHTA and CDR2 FQGTGA. In nucleotides, the CDR3 is TGTGCCAGCAGTACCGGGACAGGGGTCGCTTTCTTT. Translated: CASSTGTGVAFF. The whole variable domain, remainder taken from reference TRBV7-3 and TRBJ1-1, is GAGVSQTPSNKVTEKGKYVELRCDPISGHTALYWYRQSLGQGPEFLIYFQGTGAADDSGLPNDRFFAVRPEGSVSTLKIQRTERGDSAVYLCASSTGTGVAFFGQGTRLTVV.

Note on this clonotype: It may be a read error: a sequence one base away is much more abundant. This chain joins TRBV2 and TRBJ2-4, with D uncertain. The CDR3 covers 13 residues. Germline V lookup: CDR1 SNHLY, CDR2 FYNNEI. CDR3 in amino acids: CVSIGLTKNIQYF. The CDR3 DNA follows: TGTGTCAGCATCGGTTTAACCAAAAACATTCAGTACTTC.

This clonotype was counted only a few times. This chain joins TRBV5-1 and TRBJ2-2; D is undetermined. The CDR3 is 14 residues long. The germline V gene encodes CDR1 SGHRS and CDR2 YFSETQ. V gave up 0 bases and J gave up 8 bases, with 11 bases separating them. CDR3 in DNA: TGCGCCAGCAGCTTGGAGTGGGGTCAGGGGGAGCTGTTTTTT. This codes for CASSLEWGQGELFF.

This clonotype is medium-sized in the sample. This chain uses TRBV12-3 or TRBV12-4 with TRBJ1-5; possibly TRBD1 for D (5 bases). Trimming cost V 6 bases and J 5 bases, with 11 bases left between them. The CDR3 sequence is 13 residues long. The CDR3 nucleotides read TGTGCCAGCAGCCCCGGGGGGGATCAGCCCCAGCATTTT. It is translated as CASSPGGDQPQHF.

This clonotype was counted many times. This chain joins TRBV27 and TRBJ1-6; 7 positions match TRBD1. This CDR3 is built from 16 residues. Germline CDR1 MNHEY, CDR2 SMNVEV (reference sequence). Trimming cost V 4 bases and J 7 bases; bases outside gene matches: 10. The CDR3 here is CASSSQKGATNSPLHF. The CDR3 coding sequence is TGTGCCAGCAGTTCTCAAAAGGGGGCGACGAATTCACCCCTCCACTTT.